The next 27 T cell receptor beta chains were all read from a single sample in a study of control samples from healthy donors and cancer patients. Clones were sequenced by immunoSEQ multiplex PCR, and TCRdb holds only the in-frame ones, with some missing. The sample holds around 26,000 clones, around four fifths seen once. The sample consisted of PBMCs. The source is a man aged 55 to 69 with colorectal cancer.

CDR3 sequence reads: CASSLRTPDDEQFF. Here the CDR3 DNA reads TGCGCCAGCAGCCTGAGGACCCCGGACGATGAGCAGTTCTTC. The rearrangement joins TRBV5-1 to TRBJ2-1; D gene uncertain. CDR1 and CDR2 (germline): SGHRS, YFSETQ. V was pared by 4 bases and J by 8 bases, with 16 bases between. The CDR3 covers 14 residues. Drawing the rest from reference TRBV5-1 and TRBJ2-1, the complete variable domain is KAGVTQTPRYLIKTRGQQVTLSCSPISGHRSVSWYQQTPGQGLQFLFEYFSETQRNKGNFPGRFSGRQFSNSRSEMNVSTLELGDSALYLCASSLRTPDDEQFFGPGTRLTVL.

This chain joins TRBV2 and TRBJ1-2; D is uncertain. In germline, CDR1 is SNHLY, CDR2 FYNNEI. V lost 9 bases to trimming and J lost 2 bases, with 7 bases between them. This CDR3 comprises 11 residues. The CDR3 DNA follows: TGTGCCAGTTCGGACAACTATGGCTACACCTTC. The encoded protein is CASSDNYGYTF.

This clone was seen a few times. This rearrangement joins TRBV5-8 to TRBJ2-1, with D possibly TRBD1 on 5 matching bases. The germline V gene has CDR1 SGHTS and CDR2 YDEGEE. The CDR3 length is 16 residues. Trimming pared 3 bases from V and 2 bases from J, leaving 15 bases between. CDR3 loop: CASSSQGIVPYNEQFF. The DNA for the CDR3 is TGTGCCAGCAGCTCCCAGGGAATCGTCCCCTACAATGAGCAGTTCTTC. Looking up the rest from reference TRBV5-8 and TRBJ2-1 gives the full variable domain: EAGVTQSPTHLIKTRGQQATLRCSPISGHTSVYWYQQALGLGLQFLLWYDEGEERNRGNFPPRFSGRQFPNYSSELNVNALELEDSALYLCASSSQGIVPYNEQFFGPGTRLTVL.

V gene TRBV6-5 combines with J gene TRBJ2-7, with D possibly TRBD1 on 6 matching bases. The germline gives CDR1 MNHEY, CDR2 SVGAGI. V was clipped by 5 bases and J by 2 bases, with 13 bases between them. The CDR3 contains 14 residues. Here the CDR3 reads CASSPITGTYEQYV. CDR3 nucleotide sequence: TGTGCCAGCAGTCCCATTACAGGGACCTACGAGCAGTACGTC.

There are a few counts of this clone. The CDR3 here is CASSQVDLGLARGEQFF. The CDR3 DNA is TGCGCCAGCAGCCAAGTCGACCTAGGGCTGGCGCGGGGTGAGCAGTTCTTC. The chain is built from TRBV4-1 and TRBJ2-1, with a tentative D call TRBD2 (6 bases). This CDR3 has 17 amino acids. V was cut by 1 base and J by 9 bases, with 22 bases left in between. CDR1 MGHRA and CDR2 YSYEKL come from the germline V gene.

As regards this clone: The identical CDR3 is also encoded by other nucleotide sequences in the sample. The chain recombines TRBV5-1 with TRBJ1-6, with TRBD1 matching 7 bases. The V gene end was trimmed by 0 bases and the J gene end by 3 bases; junction bases not matched to a gene: 6. CDR1 is SGHRS, CDR2 YFSETQ, per germline. CDR3 length: 17 residues. CDR3 nucleotide sequence: TGCGCCAGCAGCTTGGGGGTTCAGGGGGACTATAATTCACCCCTCCACTTT. Translation: CASSLGVQGDYNSPLHF. Full variable domain (remainder filled in from reference TRBV5-1 and TRBJ1-6): KAGVTQTPRYLIKTRGQQVTLSCSPISGHRSVSWYQQTPGQGLQFLFEYFSETQRNKGNFPGRFSGRQFSNSRSEMNVSTLELGDSALYLCASSLGVQGDYNSPLHFGNGTRLTVT.

The chain joins TRBV19 to TRBJ1-4, with no clear D. The CDR3 covers 15 residues. The V end lost 7 bases, the J end lost 5 bases, and 17 bases lay between the germline ends. In germline, CDR1 is LNHDA, CDR2 SQIVND (reference sequence). The CDR3 sequence: CASNPRPDINEKLFF. DNA for the CDR3: TGTGCCAGTAACCCCAGACCAGATATCAATGAAAAACTGTTTTTT.

The genes are TRBV10-2 and TRBJ2-6; D gene ambiguous. V dropped 4 bases and J dropped 0 bases, with 4 bases sitting between them. This CDR3 has 14 residues. From germline, CDR1 is WSHSY and CDR2 SAAADI. The DNA for the CDR3 is TGCGCCAGCAGTGCAAACTCTGGGGCCAACGTCCTGACTTTC. This gives the protein CASSANSGANVLTF.

The V call is TRBV5-1, the J call TRBJ1-2; D might be TRBD1 (5 bases). The CDR3 has 13 amino acids. The V end lost 0 bases, the J end lost 2 bases, and 5 bases lay between the germline ends. Germline V gives CDR1 SGHRS, CDR2 YFSETQ. The CDR3 DNA is TGCGCCAGCAGCTTGGGGACAAACTATGGCTACACCTTC. It yields the protein CASSLGTNYGYTF.

The chain combines TRBV4-3 with TRBJ1-1, with 8 nucleotides matching TRBD1. This CDR3 spans 14 amino acids. J was trimmed by 8 bases and V by 8 bases; bases with no gene match: 13. CDR1 LGHNA and CDR2 YSLEER come from the germline V gene. The CDR3 spells CASSRDRHVGEAFF. CDR3 DNA: TGCGCCAGCTCCCGGGACAGGCATGTTGGGGAAGCTTTCTTT.

The rearrangement links TRBV7-2 to TRBJ1-2, with 9 bases lining up with TRBD1. Trimming cost V 4 bases and J 2 bases; bases outside gene matches: 8. The CDR3 loop spans 16 amino acids. Looked up from germline, CDR1 is SGHTA and CDR2 is FQGNSA. CDR3 loop: CASSSYWTGVNYGYTF. In DNA, the CDR3 is TGTGCCAGCAGCTCCTATTGGACAGGGGTAAACTATGGCTACACCTTC.

This chain connects TRBV18 to TRBJ1-4; D ambiguous. Germline V gene lookup returns CDR1 KGHSH and CDR2 LQKENI. The CDR3 has 14 amino acids. V lost 6 bases and J 3 bases, leaving 11 bases between the germline ends. DNA for the CDR3: TGTGCCAGCTCCCCTCCGAGGGCTAATGAAAAACTGTTTTTT. Amino acids: CASSPPRANEKLFF.

This clone has a single count. The chain has TRBV10-1 and TRBJ1-2, with a tentative D call TRBD1 (5 bases). The CDR3 loop spans 13 amino acids. The V gene's germline CDR1 is WNHNN and CDR2 SYGVQD (reference sequence). Trimming stripped 0 bases from V and 3 bases from J, with 5 bases between. CDR3: CASSESGDYGYTF. CDR3 nucleotide sequence: TGCGCCAGCAGTGAGTCAGGGGACTATGGCTACACCTTC.

This sequence joins TRBV19 and TRBJ2-7; D is ambiguous. Trimming stripped 9 bases from V and 0 bases from J, with 12 bases between. Germline CDR1 LNHDA, CDR2 SQIVND (reference sequence). The CDR3 is 13 residues long. DNA for the CDR3: TGTGCCAGCAAAGGCCTAAGCTCCTACGAGCAGTACTTC. As protein: CASKGLSSYEQYF.

Only one count was recorded for this clone. This rearrangement joins TRBV10-3 to TRBJ2-1, with 7 bases that match TRBD1. Germline CDR1 is ENHRY and CDR2 is SYGVKD. The V and J ends lost 4 bases and 0 bases, in that order; junction bases with no gene match: 9. CDR3 size: 17 residues. The CDR3 DNA reads TGTGCCATCAGTGCTCCTGGGGACAGAGGCTCCTACAATGAGCAGTTCTTC. It specifies CAISAPGDRGSYNEQFF.

This chain uses TRBV10-3 with TRBJ1-2, with 7 bases fitting TRBD1. The CDR3 contains 15 residues. Trimming cost V 10 bases and J 4 bases; bases outside gene matches: 15. CDR1 and CDR2 from the germline V gene are ENHRY and SYGVKD. The CDR3 loop reads CATRQGEQEAYGYTF. In DNA form, the CDR3 reads TGTGCCACGAGACAGGGAGAACAAGAAGCCTATGGCTACACCTTC.

This clone occurred a few times. This sequence joins TRBV11-2 and TRBJ1-1; a weak D match, TRBD1 (6 bases). The length of the CDR3 is 13 residues. V gave up 7 bases and J gave up 3 bases, with 12 bases separating them. The germline gives CDR1 SGHAT, CDR2 FQNNGV. This CDR3 reads CASTVTGYTEAFF. DNA of the CDR3: TGTGCCAGCACCGTCACAGGGTACACTGAAGCTTTCTTT.

This clone is a singleton in its sample. This chain uses TRBV30 with TRBJ2-1, with D uncertain. CDR3 length: 10 amino acids. Between the trimmed V and J ends, which lost 5 bases and 5 bases, there was a span of 4 bases. From germline, CDR1 is GTSNPN and CDR2 SVGIG (reference sequence). The chain's CDR3 is CAWSDNEQFF. The CDR3 coding sequence is TGTGCCTGGTCGGACAATGAGCAGTTCTTC.

The chain carries TRBV6-2 or TRBV6-3 and TRBJ2-5, with 7 bases aligning to TRBD2. Germline lookup yields CDR1 MNHEY and CDR2 SVGEGT. After removal of 4 bases from V and 3 bases from J, the junction contained 11 bases not matched to a gene. The CDR3 covers 16 residues. The CDR3 coding sequence is TGTGCCAGCAGTTTAAGACTCTGGGAGGGAAAAGAGACCCAGTACTTC. Translating it yields CASSLRLWEGKETQYF.

The chain is built from TRBV9 and TRBJ1-2, with D possibly being TRBD1 (5 bases). This CDR3 has 15 residues. The germline CDR1 and CDR2 sequences are SGDLS and YYNGEE. V lost 4 bases and J 3 bases, leaving 16 bases between the germline ends. The CDR3 sequence: CASSPLGTSYYGYTF. The DNA for the CDR3 is TGTGCCAGCAGCCCCCTGGGGACCTCCTACTATGGCTACACCTTC.

The genes are TRBV5-1 and TRBJ1-5; D gene uncertain. V lost 0 bases and J 5 bases, leaving 15 bases between the germline ends. Germline V gene sequence: CDR1 SGHRS, CDR2 YFSETQ. This CDR3 region has 16 residues. CDR3 nucleotide sequence: TGCGCCAGCAGCTTGGAGGTCGCAGGTGGGGATCAGCCCCAGCATTTT. This gives the protein CASSLEVAGGDQPQHF.

This chain uses TRBV10-2 with TRBJ1-2; 8 positions agree with TRBD1. CDR1 and CDR2 (germline): WSHSY, SAAADI. The CDR3 spans 14 residues. The junction had 3 bases not matched to a gene; V was cut back by 6 bases and J by 0 bases. DNA of the CDR3: TGCGCCAGCAGCGCGGACAGGGCTAACTATGGCTACACCTTC. Translation gives CASSADRANYGYTF.

This clone occurred a few times. The V and J genes are TRBV7-2 and TRBJ1-3, with D possibly matching TRBD1 (5 bases). Looked up from germline, CDR1 is SGHTA and CDR2 is FQGNSA. V was clipped by 0 bases and J by 0 bases, with 9 bases between them. The CDR3 is made up of 16 amino acids. CDR3 residues: CASSLAHRSSGNTIYF. The CDR3 DNA reads TGTGCCAGCAGCTTAGCACACAGGTCCTCTGGAAACACCATATATTTT.

CDR3 sequence (DNA): TGCAGCGTTCGGGTAGACCCCAATCAGCCCCAGCATTTT. Translation: CSVRVDPNQPQHF. V gene TRBV29-1 combines with J gene TRBJ1-5; no firm D call. This CDR3 is built from 13 residues. V lost 5 bases and J 3 bases, leaving 11 bases between the germline ends. Germline CDR1 SQVTM, CDR2 ANQGSEA.

This clone has more than one count but fewer than ten. The genes are TRBV12-3 or TRBV12-4 and TRBJ2-1; D might be TRBD2 (6 bases). V lost 3 bases and J 6 bases, leaving 6 bases between the germline ends. The CDR3 is 12 residues long. The CDR3 protein is CASSLGGNEQFF. Here the CDR3 DNA reads TGTGCCAGCAGTTTGGGGGGCAATGAGCAGTTCTTC.

The chain has TRBV11-2 and TRBJ1-6; D gene uncertain. Germline values: CDR1 SGHAT, CDR2 FQNNGV. This CDR3 has 12 amino acids. V lost 1 base and J lost 6, with 1 base in between. The CDR3 is CASSLVNSPLHF. CDR3 DNA sequence: TGTGCCAGCAGCTTAGTTAATTCACCCCTCCACTTT.

The V and J genes are TRBV5-6 and TRBJ2-2, with D possibly matching TRBD2 (5 bases). The CDR3 spans 14 residues. V lost 5 bases to trimming and J lost 0 bases, with 8 bases between them. CDR1 is SGHDT and CDR2 is YYEEEE in the germline V gene. The CDR3 loop reads CASRPGSNTGELFF. In DNA form, the CDR3 reads TGTGCCAGCAGACCGGGGTCGAACACCGGGGAGCTGTTTTTT.